This passage covers 11 T cell receptor beta chains from one sample sequenced in a study of shared clonotypes between healthy human individuals. Sequenced by immunoSEQ multiplex PCR; TCRdb stores in-frame clones only, minus some. The table shows about 550,000 clones, with over 95% occurring only once. Cells designated naive CD8 were CD45RO-negative and were positively selected for CCR7, with terminally differentiated effector memory CD45RA+ cells excluded. Sequenced input: naive CD8+ T cells sorted from blood. All receptors come from a woman in her twenties or thirties in good health.

CDR3: CASGTDTEAFF. The CDR3 DNA reads TGTGCCAGCGGGACCGACACTGAAGCTTTCTTT. The chain has TRBV5-4 and TRBJ1-1, with D possibly being TRBD1 (5 bases). The germline gives CDR1 SGHNT, CDR2 YYREEE (reference sequence). This CDR3 has 11 amino acids. The ends were cut back, 7 bases at V and 3 bases at J, with 7 bases in the middle.

This clone was picked up one time. This chain connects TRBV7-6 to TRBJ2-7; the match to TRBD1 covers 7 bases. The CDR3 spans 15 residues. The trim removed 2 bases at V and 3 bases at J, leaving 7 bases unmatched. Per the germline V gene, CDR1 is SGHVS and CDR2 is FNYEAQ. CDR3 sequence (DNA): TGTGCCAGCAGCTTAACAGGGGAATTGGGCTACGAGCAGTACTTC. It codes for CASSLTGELGYEQYF. The whole variable domain, filled in from reference TRBV7-6 and TRBJ2-7, reads GAGVSQSPRYKVTKRGQDVALRCDPISGHVSLYWYRQALGQGPEFLTYFNYEAQQDKSGLPNDRFSAERPEGSISTLTIQRTEQRDSAMYRCASSLTGELGYEQYFGPGTRLTVT.

The chain recombines TRBV30 with TRBJ1-5; D is undetermined. Germline CDR1 GTSNPN, CDR2 SVGIG (reference sequence). Trimming took off 5 bases at V and 0 bases at J, with 14 bases between the two ends. The CDR3 extends over 15 amino acids. In DNA, the CDR3 is TGTGCCTGGGGAGTTGGAGTCGCTAGCAATCAGCCCCAGCATTTT. Translated, it gives CAWGVGVASNQPQHF.

Worth noting for this clone: This sample also contains other DNA sequences that code for the same CDR3. The V and J genes are TRBV28 and TRBJ1-5, with 7 bases that match TRBD1. Trimming removed 2 bases from V and 4 bases from J; junction bases left unmatched: 2. Germline V lookup: CDR1 MDHEN, CDR2 SYDVKM. CDR3 size: 14 residues. CDR3 sequence: CASSLQGGNQPQHF. CDR3 nucleotide sequence: TGTGCCAGCAGTTTACAGGGGGGAAATCAGCCCCAGCATTTT.

Details on this clone: This sample includes further DNA sequences coding for the same CDR3. This chain joins TRBV7-9 and TRBJ2-7; 8 bases are shared with TRBD2. Germline V gene sequence: CDR1 SEHNR, CDR2 FQNEAQ (reference sequence). Losses at the gene ends were 0 bases for V and 1 base for J; bases not matched to a gene: 2. The CDR3 covers 15 residues. CDR3 residues: CASSLASGSSYEQYF. The CDR3 region has the DNA TGTGCCAGCAGCTTAGCAAGCGGGAGTTCCTACGAGCAGTACTTC.

This chain joins TRBV2 and TRBJ1-1; the D gene is possibly TRBD1 (6 bases). Germline assignment: CDR1 SNHLY and CDR2 FYNNEI. This CDR3 region has 12 residues. Between the trimmed V and J ends, which lost 6 bases and 7 bases, there was a span of 12 bases. The CDR3 coding sequence is TGTGCCAGCAGGGGGGCCCTTTTTGAAGCTTTCTTT. It encodes CASRGALFEAFF.

This chain uses TRBV19 with TRBJ2-2; 10 bases map to TRBD2. V shed 3 bases, J shed 7 bases, and the junction held 5 bases outside the gene matches. The CDR3 spans 15 residues. Germline V gene data show CDR1 as LNHDA and CDR2 as SQIVND (reference sequence). This chain's CDR3 is CASSILAGVDGELFF. The CDR3 DNA is TGTGCCAGTAGTATCCTAGCGGGAGTGGACGGGGAGCTGTTTTTT.

J is TRBJ2-7 and V is TRBV7-9, with 8 nucleotides matching TRBD2. The length of the CDR3 is 16 residues. Germline trimming cut 5 bases from V and 0 bases from J; bases unmatched to any gene: 9. Germline loops: CDR1 SEHNR, CDR2 FQNEAQ (reference sequence). The CDR3 region has the DNA TGTGCCAGCAGCCACCCCACTAGCGGCGACTCCTACGAGCAGTACTTC. The encoded protein is CASSHPTSGDSYEQYF.

The rearrangement links TRBV13 to TRBJ2-1, with TRBD2 identical over 7 bases. Germline values: CDR1 PRHDT, CDR2 FYEKMQ (reference sequence). The CDR3 runs to 14 residues. Trimming took 5 bases from V and 4 from J; bases not matched to a gene: 5. In nucleotides, the CDR3 is TGTGCCAGCAGCAGGCGGGAGACATACAATGAGCAGTTCTTC. Translation gives CASSRRETYNEQFF.

This clone was recorded only once. The rearrangement links TRBV30 to TRBJ2-7; D is ambiguous. The CDR3 spans 15 residues. Germline values: CDR1 GTSNPN, CDR2 SVGIG (reference sequence). Trimming stripped 3 bases from V and 3 bases from J, with 18 bases between. In DNA form, the CDR3 reads TGTGCCTGGAGCCCTTCGGGCTATTCCTACTACGAGCAGTACTTC. Its protein is CAWSPSGYSYYEQYF.

The chain joins TRBV2 to TRBJ2-3, with 8 bases lining up with TRBD2. This CDR3 contains 15 residues. The V segment lost 2 bases and the J segment 4 bases; nucleotides outside the gene matches: 5. Per germline, CDR1 SNHLY and CDR2 FYNNEI. The CDR3 sequence: CASSEKAGGADTQYF. The CDR3 region has the DNA TGTGCCAGCAGTGAAAAGGCGGGAGGTGCAGATACGCAGTATTTT.